This T cell receptor (beta chain) emerged from a study of blood T cell repertoires in COVID-19. Across the study: Samples taken during acute and convalescent COVID-19 were collected in the United States, Italy and Spain. T cells, B-cell-depleted T cells, or PBMCs provided the cDNA or gDNA that served as material.

This clone was seen a single time. Authors' data handling: Quantification of nucleated cells was approximated via reference gene primer amplification. Sequencing was performed with immunoSEQ multiplex PCR; in TCRdb, only in-frame clones are kept and a portion is missing. That table furnishes V, J and clone size, whereas the DNA furnished D and trimming. Counted here are 97,000 or so clones, over 75% occurring once; the ten biggest clones make up 1.5% to 2%. CDR3 length equals 15 residues. Germline CDR1 is LNHDA and CDR2 is SQIVND (reference sequence). The V gene lost 3 bases and the J gene lost 3 bases, with 12 bases spanning the gap.

This sequence was found in a man in his 60s with acute or convalescent COVID-19. Sequencing used peripheral blood. The chain employs TRBV19 and TRBJ1-5; tentative D call: TRBD1 (6 bases). CDR3 nucleotide sequence: TGTGCCAGTAGTATGGCAGGGACACACAATCAGCCCCAGCATTTT. This translates into CASSMAGTHNQPQHF.